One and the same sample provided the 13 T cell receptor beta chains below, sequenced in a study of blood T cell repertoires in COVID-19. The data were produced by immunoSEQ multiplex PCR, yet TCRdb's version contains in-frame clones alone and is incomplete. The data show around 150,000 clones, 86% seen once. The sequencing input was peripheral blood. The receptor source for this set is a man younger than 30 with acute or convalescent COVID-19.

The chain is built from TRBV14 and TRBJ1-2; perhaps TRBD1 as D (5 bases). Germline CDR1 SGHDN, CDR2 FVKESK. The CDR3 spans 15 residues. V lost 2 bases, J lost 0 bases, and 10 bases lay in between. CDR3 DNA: TGTGCCAGCAGCCAATCGGACAAAGCTAACTATGGCTACACCTTC. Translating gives CASSQSDKANYGYTF.

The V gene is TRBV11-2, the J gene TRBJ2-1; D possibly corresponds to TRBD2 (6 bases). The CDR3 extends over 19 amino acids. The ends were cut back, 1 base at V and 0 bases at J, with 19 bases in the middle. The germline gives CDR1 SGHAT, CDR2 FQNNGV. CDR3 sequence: CASSLVAVDYRGSYNEQFF. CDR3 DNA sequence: TGTGCCAGCAGCTTAGTGGCAGTGGACTACCGGGGCTCCTACAATGAGCAGTTCTTC. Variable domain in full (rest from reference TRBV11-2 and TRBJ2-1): EAGVAQSPRYKIIEKRQSVAFWCNPISGHATLYWYQQILGQGPKLLIQFQNNGVVDDSQLPKDRFSAERLKGVDSTLKIQPAKLEDSAVYLCASSLVAVDYRGSYNEQFFGPGTRLTVL.

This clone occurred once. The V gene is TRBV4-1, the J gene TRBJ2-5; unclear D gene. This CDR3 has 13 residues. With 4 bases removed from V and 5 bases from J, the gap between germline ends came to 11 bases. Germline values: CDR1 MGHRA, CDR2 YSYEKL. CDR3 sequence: CASSLGPQETQYF. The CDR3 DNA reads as TGCGCCAGCAGCCTGGGCCCGCAGGAGACCCAGTACTTC.

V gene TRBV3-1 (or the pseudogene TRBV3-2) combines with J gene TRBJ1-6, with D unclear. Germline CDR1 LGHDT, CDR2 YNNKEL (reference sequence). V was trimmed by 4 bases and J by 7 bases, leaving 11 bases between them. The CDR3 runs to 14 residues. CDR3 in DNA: TGTGCCAGCAGCCCAAAGAGAGGAAATTCACCCCTCCACTTT. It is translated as CASSPKRGNSPLHF.

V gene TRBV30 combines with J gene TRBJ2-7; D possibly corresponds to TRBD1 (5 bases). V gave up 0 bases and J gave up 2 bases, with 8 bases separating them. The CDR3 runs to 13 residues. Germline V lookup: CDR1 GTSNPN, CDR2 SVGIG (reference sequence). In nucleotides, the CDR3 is TGTGCCTGGAGTGTTGCAGGGACCTACGAGCAGTACTTC. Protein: CAWSVAGTYEQYF. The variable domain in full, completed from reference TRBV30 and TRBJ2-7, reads SQTIHQWPATLVQPVGSPLSLECTVEGTSNPNLYWYRQAAGRGLQLLFYSVGIGQISSEVPQNLSASRPQDRQFILSSKKLLLSDSGFYLCAWSVAGTYEQYFGPGTRLTVT.

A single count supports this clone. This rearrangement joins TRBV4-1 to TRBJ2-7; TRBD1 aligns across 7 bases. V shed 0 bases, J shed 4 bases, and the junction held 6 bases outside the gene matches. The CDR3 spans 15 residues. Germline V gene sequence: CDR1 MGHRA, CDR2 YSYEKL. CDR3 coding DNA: TGCGCCAGCAGCCAAGATCCCGCAGGGGGTTACGAGCAGTACGTC. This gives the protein CASSQDPAGGYEQYV.

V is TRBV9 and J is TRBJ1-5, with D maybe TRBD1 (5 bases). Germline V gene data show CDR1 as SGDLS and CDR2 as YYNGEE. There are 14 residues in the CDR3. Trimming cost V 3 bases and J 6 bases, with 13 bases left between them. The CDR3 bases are TGTGCCAGCAGCGAAACAGGATCGGGTCAGCCCCAGCATTTT. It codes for CASSETGSGQPQHF. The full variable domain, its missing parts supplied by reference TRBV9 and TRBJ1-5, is DSGVTQTPKHLITATGQRVTLRCSPRSGDLSVYWYQQSLDQGLQFLIQYYNGEERAKGNILERFSAQQFPDLHSELNLSSLELGDSALYFCASSETGSGQPQHFGDGTRLSIL.

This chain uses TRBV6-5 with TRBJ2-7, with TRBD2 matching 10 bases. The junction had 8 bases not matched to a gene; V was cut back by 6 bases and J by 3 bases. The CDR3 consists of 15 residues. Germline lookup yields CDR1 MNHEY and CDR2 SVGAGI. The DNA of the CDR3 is TGTGCCAGCAGCAAAATAGCGGGGGGCTTCTACGAGCAGTACGTC. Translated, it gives CASSKIAGGFYEQYV.

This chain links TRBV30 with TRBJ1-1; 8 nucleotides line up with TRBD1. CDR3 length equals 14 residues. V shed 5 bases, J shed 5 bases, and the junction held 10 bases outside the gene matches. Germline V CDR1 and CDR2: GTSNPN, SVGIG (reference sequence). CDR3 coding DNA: TGTGCCTGGTGCGCAGGGGGCAGCGGAACTGAAGCTTTCTTT. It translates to CAWCAGGSGTEAFF.

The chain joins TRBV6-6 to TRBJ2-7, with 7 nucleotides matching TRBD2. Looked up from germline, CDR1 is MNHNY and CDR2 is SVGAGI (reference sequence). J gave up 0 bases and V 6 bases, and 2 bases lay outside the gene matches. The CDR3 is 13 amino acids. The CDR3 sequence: CASRPGGSYEQYV. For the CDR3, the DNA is TGTGCCAGCAGACCGGGGGGCTCCTACGAGCAGTACGTC.

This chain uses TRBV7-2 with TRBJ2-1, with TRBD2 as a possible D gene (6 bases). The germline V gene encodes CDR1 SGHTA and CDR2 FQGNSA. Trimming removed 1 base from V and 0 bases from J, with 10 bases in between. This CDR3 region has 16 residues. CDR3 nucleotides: TGTGCCAGCAGCTTAGGTAGCGGCAGCTCCTACAATGAGCAGTTCTTC. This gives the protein CASSLGSGSSYNEQFF. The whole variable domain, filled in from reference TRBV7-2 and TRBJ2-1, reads GAGVSQSPSNKVTEKGKDVELRCDPISGHTALYWYRQSLGQGLEFLIYFQGNSAPDKSGLPSDRFSAERTGGSVSTLTIQRTQQEDSAVYLCASSLGSGSSYNEQFFGPGTRLTVL.

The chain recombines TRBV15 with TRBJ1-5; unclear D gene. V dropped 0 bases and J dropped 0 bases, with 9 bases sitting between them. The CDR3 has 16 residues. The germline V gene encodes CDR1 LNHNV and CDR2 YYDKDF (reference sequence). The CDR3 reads CATSRDRRDSNQPQHF. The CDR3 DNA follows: TGTGCCACCAGCAGAGATCGGCGGGATAGCAATCAGCCCCAGCATTTT.

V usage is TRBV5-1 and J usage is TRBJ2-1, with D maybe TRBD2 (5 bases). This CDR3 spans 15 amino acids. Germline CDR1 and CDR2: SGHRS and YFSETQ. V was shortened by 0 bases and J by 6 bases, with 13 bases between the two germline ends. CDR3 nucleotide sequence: TGCGCCAGCAGCTTGGGAGGGTCGGGGTCCAATGAGCAGTTCTTC. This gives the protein CASSLGGSGSNEQFF.